What follows are 20 T cell receptor beta chains derived from one specimen sequenced in a study of cytomegalovirus exposure and HLA in healthy donors. The PCR made use of 60 Vbeta and 13 Jbeta primers. Some clones are missing from TCRdb's copy, which holds only in-frame ones; the method was immunoSEQ multiplex PCR. The sample has about 150,000 clones; around 9% are singletons. The sequenced sample consisted of PBMCs. The receptors here all came from a woman aged 40 to 50 in good health and CMV-seropositive.

This clone showed up just a few times. The chain couples TRBV19 to TRBJ1-5, with 8 bases matching TRBD1. V was clipped by 9 bases and J by 3 bases; unmatched bases: 7. This CDR3 has 14 residues. CDR1 LNHDA and CDR2 SQIVND come from the germline V gene (reference sequence). CDR3 nucleotides: TGTGCCAGCAGGACAGGGCCGAACAATCAGCCCCAGCATTTT. Its protein product is CASRTGPNNQPQHF. The full variable domain, with the rest looked up from reference TRBV19 and TRBJ1-5, is DGGITQSPKYLFRKEGQNVTLSCEQNLNHDAMYWYRQDPGQGLRLIYYSQIVNDFQKGDIAEGYSVSREKKESFPLTVTSAQKNPTAFYLCASRTGPNNQPQHFGDGTRLSIL.

This clone was counted a few times. J is TRBJ1-3 and V is TRBV7-9; 7 nucleotides agree with TRBD1. Trimming took 5 bases from V and 0 from J; bases not matched to a gene: 4. The CDR3 sequence is 15 residues long. CDR1 SEHNR and CDR2 FQNEAQ come from the germline V gene (reference sequence). For the CDR3, the DNA is TGTGCCAGCAGCCCGGACAGGTTCTCTGGAAACACCATATATTTT. Translated: CASSPDRFSGNTIYF.

The chain carries TRBV5-1 and TRBJ1-6; weak D call: TRBD1 (6 bases). The V gene lost 3 bases and the J gene lost 7 bases, with 14 bases spanning the gap. The CDR3 is 15 residues long. Germline V gene sequence: CDR1 SGHRS, CDR2 YFSETQ. The CDR3 region has the DNA TGCGCCAGCAGCTCGACGGACAGCGTAAATTCACCCCTCCACTTT. Amino acids: CASSSTDSVNSPLHF.

CDR3 region: CASSPPGIGYEQYF. The CDR3 coding sequence is TGTGCCAGCAGCCCCCCGGGTATCGGCTACGAGCAGTACTTC. The chain links TRBV7-9 to TRBJ2-7; D is undetermined. The CDR3 has 14 amino acids. The V and J ends lost 5 bases and 3 bases respectively, with 14 bases between them. Germline V gene data show CDR1 as SEHNR and CDR2 as FQNEAQ (reference sequence).

The chain links TRBV6-5 to TRBJ1-5; no definite D call. CDR1 and CDR2 from the germline V gene are MNHEY and SVGAGI. The CDR3 is 13 residues long. Trimming removed 2 bases at V and 5 bases at J, with 7 bases between. Written as DNA, the CDR3 is TGTGCCAGCAGTTACGGGAGGTATCAGCCCCAGCATTTT. This gives the protein CASSYGRYQPQHF.

In its sample, this clone was seen a few times. This sequence joins TRBV5-1 and TRBJ1-1; TRBD1 is a possible D gene (5 bases). V lost 3 bases to trimming and J lost 5 bases, with 17 bases between them. The CDR3 covers 15 residues. The germline CDR1 and CDR2 sequences are SGHRS and YFSETQ. CDR3 loop: CASSSSNGGKTEAFF. The DNA of the CDR3 is TGCGCCAGCAGCTCGTCAAACGGGGGTAAGACTGAAGCTTTCTTT.

For this clone: Compared with germline, one end of the junction differs, possibly owing to a read error. J is TRBJ2-1 and V is TRBV5-8, with D maybe TRBD1 (5 bases). CDR3 length: 14 residues. Germline CDR1 is SGHTS and CDR2 is YDEGEE. CDR3 in amino acids: CSSSIDSNYNEQFF. DNA for the CDR3: TGTTCCAGCAGCATAGACAGTAACTACAATGAGCAGTTCTTC.

This clone was seen a few times. The chain is built from TRBV7-9 and TRBJ2-2, with D perhaps TRBD1 (6 bases). This CDR3 region has 15 residues. Germline V lookup: CDR1 SEHNR, CDR2 FQNEAQ (reference sequence). V was pared by 2 bases and J by 2 bases, with 9 bases between. CDR3 nucleotides: TGTGCCAGCAGCTTACAGGGGCCAAACACCGGGGAGCTGTTTTTT. Translation gives CASSLQGPNTGELFF.

The CDR3 loop is CASSLKTATFSGNTIYF. CDR3 coding DNA: TGTGCCAGCAGCTTAAAGACAGCTACCTTCTCTGGAAACACCATATATTTT. The chain has TRBV11-2 and TRBJ1-3, with TRBD1 as a possible D gene (5 bases). Germline CDR1 SGHAT, CDR2 FQNNGV. This CDR3 comprises 17 residues. V lost 2 bases, J lost 0 bases, and 14 bases lay in between.

The J gene is TRBJ2-4, the V gene TRBV10-3, with 8 bases lining up with TRBD2. Trimming cost V 3 bases and J 0 bases; bases outside gene matches: 7. Germline CDR1 reads ENHRY; CDR2 reads SYGVKD. This CDR3 is built from 17 residues. As DNA, the CDR3 is TGTGCCATCAGTGACCCAGCGGGGGACGTAGCCAAAAACATTCAGTACTTC. As protein: CAISDPAGDVAKNIQYF.

The chain recombines TRBV12-5 with TRBJ2-7, with TRBD2 as a possible D gene (5 bases). CDR1 and CDR2 (germline): LGHNT, FRNRAP. V lost 5 bases and J 12 bases, leaving 17 bases between the germline ends. The CDR3 contains 12 residues. CDR3 region: CASGPGGFIGYF. The CDR3 DNA sequence: TGTGCTAGTGGTCCTGGCGGGTTCATAGGGTACTTC.

This clone was seen a few times. The chain joins TRBV5-1 to TRBJ2-3; TRBD2 agrees at 8 bases. Germline CDR1 reads SGHRS; CDR2 reads YFSETQ. Trimming took 4 bases from V and 4 from J; bases not matched to a gene: 14. This CDR3 has 17 amino acids. Written as DNA, the CDR3 is TGCGCCAGCAGCCCCCCGGGGCGGGGGGCCCTCCCAGATACGCAGTATTTT. This encodes CASSPPGRGALPDTQYF.

This chain links TRBV5-1 with TRBJ2-2, with a possible D match to TRBD2 (6 bases). Trimming removed 5 bases at V and 3 bases at J, with 11 bases between. CDR3 length: 14 residues. Germline assignment: CDR1 SGHRS and CDR2 YFSETQ. CDR3 coding DNA: TGCGCCAGCAGTCCACTAGCAGACACCGGGGAGCTGTTTTTT. It is translated as CASSPLADTGELFF.

This clone was observed a few times. The chain employs TRBV5-1 and TRBJ2-5, with 8 bases aligning to TRBD1. The CDR3 is 16 residues long. CDR1 is SGHRS and CDR2 is YFSETQ in the germline V gene. Unmatched junction bases numbered 11, after V lost 2 bases and J lost 5 bases. CDR3 bases: TGCGCCAGCAGCTTCGACAGGGGCCGCGCAGAGGAGACCCAGTACTTC. Translated: CASSFDRGRAEETQYF.

This clone showed up just a few times. The chain has TRBV29-1 and TRBJ2-7, with 8 nucleotides matching TRBD1. The CDR3 spans 12 residues. The J segment lost 6 bases and the V segment lost 6 bases, leaving 7 bases of the junction unmatched. Germline values: CDR1 SQVTM, CDR2 ANQGSEA. The DNA of the CDR3 is TGCAGCGTCGCGACAGGGGTATCCGAGCAGTACTTC. Protein product: CSVATGVSEQYF.

The chain combines TRBV5-6 with TRBJ1-5; TRBD1 agrees at 7 bases. Germline values: CDR1 SGHDT, CDR2 YYEEEE. The CDR3 is 14 amino acids. V lost 0 bases to trimming and J lost 7 bases; unmatched junction nucleotides: 4. CDR3 residues: CASSLEGAGQPQHF. CDR3 in DNA: TGTGCCAGCAGCTTGGAGGGGGCTGGACAGCCCCAGCATTTT.

V and J are TRBV29-1 and TRBJ2-5, with D maybe TRBD2 (7 bases). Germline CDR1 and CDR2: SQVTM and ANQGSEA. The CDR3 is 14 residues long. V lost 4 bases and J lost 5, with 17 bases in between. The CDR3 loop is CSVVRGGGRETQYF. CDR3 DNA: TGCAGCGTTGTACGAGGGGGGGGCCGGGAGACCCAGTACTTC.

Only a few counts were recorded for this clone. The chain combines TRBV4-3 with TRBJ1-1; TRBD1 aligns across 7 bases. The germline gives CDR1 LGHNA, CDR2 YSLEER. There are 15 residues in the CDR3. V lost 2 bases to trimming and J lost 3 bases; unmatched junction nucleotides: 6. CDR3 in DNA: TGCGCCAGCAGCCAAAGCTATGACAGGGACACTGAAGCTTTCTTT. Its protein is CASSQSYDRDTEAFF.

CDR3 in amino acids: CASRSRALSYNEQFF. The DNA for the CDR3 is TGTGCCAGCAGGTCTCGAGCGCTATCCTACAATGAGCAGTTCTTC. The chain uses TRBV27 and TRBJ2-1; unclear D gene. Trimming took 6 bases from V and 1 from J, leaving 13 bases between them. The CDR3 extends over 15 amino acids. Germline values: CDR1 MNHEY, CDR2 SMNVEV (reference sequence).

The chain combines TRBV10-3 with TRBJ1-5, with 9 bases lining up with TRBD1. Germline CDR1 ENHRY, CDR2 SYGVKD. V lost 0 bases and J lost 1; bases outside the gene matches: 4. There are 17 residues in the CDR3. CDR3 amino acids: CAISESGQGGSNQPQHF. The CDR3 DNA reads TGTGCCATCAGTGAGTCGGGACAGGGAGGGAGCAATCAGCCCCAGCATTTT.